A single sample gave rise to the 8 T cell receptor beta chains below, sequenced in a study of blood T cell repertoires in COVID-19 (TCRdb year 2020). The library was built by means of the immunoSEQ multiplex PCR assay. Drawn from immuneACCESS, this table holds only the in-frame rearrangements with V and J called that TCRdb kept. Clones are partly lost; checked studies trace under half to an unresolved V gene and leave the rest unexplained. This sample gives fewer than 500,000 clones in total; around 90% of them show up just once. Clones ranked in the top ten supply about 0.7% of the sample. Specimen: PBMCs or T cells enriched from blood (not recorded which). Receptors were obtained from a woman aged 18-30 years who had recovered from COVID-19.

The chain recombines TRBV7-8 with TRBJ1-1; the D is unclear. The CDR3 length is 15 residues. The V gene's germline CDR1 is SGHVS and CDR2 FQNEAQ. Trimming pared 5 bases from V and 3 bases from J, leaving 16 bases between. CDR3 in DNA: TGTGCCAGCAGCCCGAGATCCGGGGAGCACACTGAAGCTTTCTTT. Residues: CASSPRSGEHTEAFF.

This chain links TRBV24-1 with TRBJ2-1; tentatively, D is TRBD1 (6 bases). CDR3 length: 13 amino acids. CDR1 and CDR2 from the germline V gene are KGHDR and SFDVKD. V shed 0 bases and J shed 9 bases, with 8 bases lying between them. CDR3 bases: TGTGCCACCAGTGATTTGCAAGGGGGTGAGCAGTTCTTC. As protein: CATSDLQGGEQFF.

The rearrangement links TRBV18 to TRBJ1-1; no firm D call. Per germline, CDR1 KGHSH and CDR2 LQKENI. This CDR3 contains 15 residues. V lost 3 bases to trimming and J lost 1 base, with 12 bases between them. The CDR3 nucleotides are TGTGCCAGCTCACCCTTACAGAACAGGAACACTGAAGCTTTCTTT. This sequence encodes CASSPLQNRNTEAFF.

The chain couples TRBV25-1 to TRBJ1-4; 7 bases are a match to TRBD1. After removal of 8 bases from V and 11 bases from J, the junction contained 5 bases not matched to a gene. Germline CDR1 and CDR2: MGHDK and SYGVNS. The CDR3 consists of 11 residues. The CDR3 reads CASAQGQKLFF. The CDR3 DNA sequence: TGTGCCAGCGCCCAGGGACAGAAACTGTTTTTT.

The chain recombines TRBV30 with TRBJ1-2; D is undetermined. In germline, CDR1 is GTSNPN, CDR2 SVGIG (reference sequence). The CDR3 length is 16 residues. V lost 0 bases and J 3 bases, leaving 17 bases between the germline ends. The CDR3 nucleotides read TGTGCCTGGAGTGTACTGGTTCCCTACCTTGACTATGGCTACACCTTC. This translates into CAWSVLVPYLDYGYTF.

This clone occurred once. The V call is TRBV11-2, the J call TRBJ2-7; a possible D gene is TRBD2 (6 bases). V lost 4 bases, J lost 0 bases, and 16 bases lay in between. The CDR3 totals 16 residues. Germline values: CDR1 SGHAT, CDR2 FQNNGV. CDR3 amino acids: CASSSISGTHSYEQYF. The DNA of the CDR3 is TGTGCCAGCAGCTCTATTTCCGGGACTCACTCCTACGAGCAGTACTTC.

This sequence joins TRBV11-3 and TRBJ1-1; 7 bases map to TRBD1. Trimming cost V 5 bases and J 8 bases; bases outside gene matches: 5. The CDR3 is 12 amino acids. Germline V gene data show CDR1 as SGHNT and CDR2 as YENEEA. This CDR3 reads CASSQGQSEAFF. For the CDR3, the DNA is TGTGCCAGCAGCCAGGGACAGTCCGAAGCTTTCTTT. Looking up the rest from reference TRBV11-3 and TRBJ1-1 gives the full variable domain: EAGVVQSPRYKIIEKKQPVAFWCNPISGHNTLYWYLQNLGQGPELLIRYENEEAVDDSQLPKDRFSAERLKGVDSTLKIQPAELGDSAVYLCASSQGQSEAFFGQGTRLTVV.

This chain connects TRBV3-1 (or the pseudogene TRBV3-2) to TRBJ1-2, with 7 bases identical to TRBD1. The CDR3 covers 16 residues. The germline CDR1 and CDR2 sequences are LGHDT and YNNKEL (reference sequence). With 4 bases clipped from V and 8 bases from J, the junction kept 16 bases outside the gene matches. The chain's CDR3 is CASSREGVGRGYGYTF. The DNA of the CDR3 is TGTGCCAGCAGCCGAGAGGGAGTGGGCAGGGGGTACGGCTACACCTTC.